The 18 T cell receptor beta chains presented below share a single source sample, sequenced in a study of blood T cell repertoires in COVID-19. TCRdb's copy holds only in-frame clones and misses some; the assay was immunoSEQ multiplex PCR. The table includes about 31,000 clones, roughly nine tenths detected once. Material for sequencing was peripheral blood. These receptors came from a man aged 65 to 79 with active or convalescent COVID-19.

The chain recombines TRBV7-2 with TRBJ1-6; possibly TRBD1 for D (6 bases). CDR1 and CDR2 from the germline V gene are SGHTA and FQGNSA. Trimming shortened V by 5 bases and J by 8 bases, and 10 bases separated the two germline ends. There are 13 residues in the CDR3. CDR3 loop: CASSPRTDSPLHF. The CDR3 DNA reads as TGTGCCAGCAGCCCGCGGACAGATTCACCCCTCCACTTT.

The gene calls are TRBV7-2 and TRBJ2-5; D is perhaps TRBD2 (5 bases). This CDR3 is 14 amino acids long. The germline V gene has CDR1 SGHTA and CDR2 FQGNSA. With 5 bases removed from V and 5 bases from J, the gap between germline ends came to 15 bases. The CDR3 nucleotides read TGTGCCAGCAGCACCTTTCTAGCTGCCGAGACCCAGTACTTC. Translation: CASSTFLAAETQYF. Full variable domain (missing parts from reference TRBV7-2 and TRBJ2-5): GAGVSQSPSNKVTEKGKDVELRCDPISGHTALYWYRQSLGQGLEFLIYFQGNSAPDKSGLPSDRFSAERTGGSVSTLTIQRTQQEDSAVYLCASSTFLAAETQYFGPGTRLLVL.

The chain employs TRBV6-1 and TRBJ1-6; D possibly corresponds to TRBD1 (6 bases). The V gene lost 2 bases and the J gene lost 9 bases, with 14 bases spanning the gap. From germline, CDR1 is MNHNS and CDR2 SASEGT. CDR3 length: 15 amino acids. CDR3 amino acids: CASSEYVQGRSPLHF. CDR3 bases: TGTGCCAGCAGTGAATATGTACAGGGTCGTTCACCCCTCCACTTT.

The chain uses TRBV7-2 and TRBJ1-2, with 10 bases that match TRBD1. CDR1 is SGHTA and CDR2 is FQGNSA in the germline V gene. The CDR3 runs to 13 residues. V was pared by 5 bases and J by 4 bases, with 1 base of the junction left unmatched. CDR3 DNA sequence: TGTGCCAGCAGCGGGGACAGGGGCTATGGCTACACCTTC. Its translation is CASSGDRGYGYTF.

V and J are TRBV14 and TRBJ2-7; 7 positions agree with TRBD1. V gave up 1 base and J gave up 2 bases; unmatched junction bases: 5. From germline, CDR1 is SGHDN and CDR2 FVKESK. This CDR3 is 15 amino acids long. The DNA of the CDR3 is TGTGCCAGCAGCCAAGTAGGGGGCCGCGCCTACGAGCAGTACTTC. It specifies CASSQVGGRAYEQYF.

The genes are TRBV5-6 and TRBJ1-2; D is undetermined. The CDR3 has 14 residues. Deletions cut 4 bases from V and 4 bases from J, with 14 bases between. Germline lookup yields CDR1 SGHDT and CDR2 YYEEEE. The DNA for the CDR3 is TGTGCCAGCAGCCGAGGCCGGGTCTTCTATGGCTACACCTTC. Protein product: CASSRGRVFYGYTF.

The V and J genes are TRBV19 and TRBJ1-6, with D perhaps TRBD1 (6 bases). CDR3 size: 15 residues. Germline V gene sequence: CDR1 LNHDA, CDR2 SQIVND (reference sequence). V lost 5 bases to trimming and J lost 7 bases, with 15 bases between them. CDR3 sequence: CASSPEGTRNSPLHF. The CDR3 DNA reads TGTGCCAGTAGTCCTGAGGGGACAAGAAATTCACCCCTCCACTTT.

CDR3: CATSESESGYGYTF. The DNA of the CDR3 is TGTGCCACCAGTGAATCCGAGTCGGGCTATGGCTACACCTTC. The chain employs TRBV24-1 and TRBJ1-2; D remains unclear. CDR1 KGHDR and CDR2 SFDVKD come from the germline V gene. V gave up 4 bases and J gave up 4 bases, with 12 bases separating them. The CDR3 is 14 residues long.

The CDR3 protein is CASSEGPHTDTQYF. The CDR3 region has the DNA TGTGCCAGCAGTGAAGGGCCGCACACAGATACGCAGTATTTT. The J gene is TRBJ2-3, the V gene TRBV2; D call uncertain. V was trimmed by 1 base and J by 2 bases, leaving 7 bases between them. The CDR3 has 14 residues. Per germline, CDR1 SNHLY and CDR2 FYNNEI.

The CDR3 DNA reads as TGTGCTAGTGGTTTTTCCGTGACAGGGAGCGGAGAGACCCAGTACTTC. Its protein product is CASGFSVTGSGETQYF. The chain combines TRBV12-5 with TRBJ2-5, with TRBD1 matching 7 bases. CDR3 length: 16 amino acids. The V segment lost 3 bases and the J segment 4 bases; nucleotides outside the gene matches: 11. Germline CDR1 is LGHNT and CDR2 is FRNRAP.

This chain connects TRBV7-9 to TRBJ2-5, with TRBD2 matching over 9 bases. V lost 5 bases and J lost 4; bases outside the gene matches: 14. CDR3 length: 17 residues. In germline, CDR1 is SEHNR, CDR2 FQNEAQ (reference sequence). The CDR3 DNA sequence: TGTGCCAGCAGCAACCCGTCAATAGCGGGGGCTCTAGAGACCCAGTACTTC. This gives the protein CASSNPSIAGALETQYF.

This chain joins TRBV10-3 and TRBJ2-3, with a possible D match to TRBD2 (5 bases). The CDR3 contains 14 residues. From germline, CDR1 is ENHRY and CDR2 SYGVKD. V was pared by 4 bases and J by 4 bases, with 12 bases between. In DNA form, the CDR3 reads TGTGCCATCAGTGTCTCCGGGAACTCAGATACGCAGTATTTT. It yields the protein CAISVSGNSDTQYF.

The genes are TRBV2 and TRBJ2-1, with a possible D match to TRBD2 (6 bases). Germline V gene lookup returns CDR1 SNHLY and CDR2 FYNNEI. Trimming pared 5 bases from V and 4 bases from J, leaving 15 bases between. This CDR3 has 15 residues. The CDR3 sequence: CASSNLARPYNEQFF. In DNA form, the CDR3 reads TGTGCCAGCAGTAATCTAGCGAGGCCTTACAATGAGCAGTTCTTC. Drawing the rest from reference TRBV2 and TRBJ2-1, the complete variable domain is EPEVTQTPSHQVTQMGQEVILRCVPISNHLYFYWYRQILGQKVEFLVSFYNNEISEKSEIFDDQFSVERPDGSNFTLKIRSTKLEDSAMYFCASSNLARPYNEQFFGPGTRLTVL.

V and J are TRBV20-1 and TRBJ1-3; D gene unclear. Germline V gene data show CDR1 as DFQATT and CDR2 as SNEGSKA (reference sequence). This CDR3 has 15 amino acids. V was trimmed by 3 bases and J by 4 bases, leaving 16 bases between them. In DNA, the CDR3 is TGCAGTGCTAGTTCAAGTCGCGGGATCGGAAACACCATATATTTT. Encoded protein: CSASSSRGIGNTIYF.

The chain couples TRBV6-5 to TRBJ1-1; the match to TRBD1 covers 7 bases. Germline-derived CDR1 and CDR2 are MNHEY and SVGAGI. V trimming: 7 bases; J trimming: 5 bases; junction bases outside the gene matches: 10. This CDR3 spans 14 amino acids. The CDR3 region has the DNA TGTGCCAGCACCCGGTACAGGGGCGGAACTGAAGCTTTCTTT. It specifies CASTRYRGGTEAFF.

This chain joins TRBV10-3 and TRBJ2-7; tentative D call: TRBD1 (5 bases). V was clipped by 3 bases and J by 5 bases, with 20 bases between them. The CDR3 runs 16 residues. Germline values: CDR1 ENHRY, CDR2 SYGVKD. The CDR3 loop reads CAISDIAPRVGHEQYF. The CDR3 nucleotides read TGTGCCATCAGTGACATTGCGCCCAGGGTAGGCCACGAGCAGTACTTC.

The chain is built from TRBV11-2 and TRBJ2-5; TRBD2 aligns across 8 bases. The germline V gene encodes CDR1 SGHAT and CDR2 FQNNGV. CDR3 length: 15 amino acids. The V and J ends lost 2 bases and 5 bases, in that order; junction bases with no gene match: 7. The DNA for the CDR3 is TGTGCCAGCAGCTTAACGGGGGGGGCCTTGGAGACCCAGTACTTC. Amino acids: CASSLTGGALETQYF.

The chain has TRBV19 and TRBJ1-4; 7 nucleotides align to TRBD1. Losses at the gene ends were 6 bases for V and 6 bases for J; bases not matched to a gene: 7. In germline, CDR1 is LNHDA, CDR2 SQIVND (reference sequence). This CDR3 is 14 amino acids long. CDR3 loop: CASRTTGWDEKLFF. CDR3 sequence (DNA): TGTGCCAGTAGGACGACAGGGTGGGATGAAAAACTGTTTTTT. Variable domain in full (rest from reference TRBV19 and TRBJ1-4): DGGITQSPKYLFRKEGQNVTLSCEQNLNHDAMYWYRQDPGQGLRLIYYSQIVNDFQKGDIAEGYSVSREKKESFPLTVTSAQKNPTAFYLCASRTTGWDEKLFFGSGTQLSVL.